This TCR beta chain was identified during a study of neurological immune-mediated disorders. Study-wide findings and caveats: The study found no CDR3 amino acid sequences shared by expanded clones across subjects, suggesting private repertoires in all groups.

In its sample, this clonotype was seen many times. Its specificity is not known. Time point in this sample: technical triplicate 3. V lost 4 bases, J lost 4 bases, and 14 bases lay in between. This CDR3 comprises 15 residues. Germline V CDR1 and CDR2: SGHRS, YFSETQ. TCRdb called the 5' RACE reads again in MiXCR, with one record for every CDR3 protein. The sample carries about 42,000 distinct CDR3 sequences, 20% to 25% recorded once. This TCR was sampled from a man between 60 and 70 years old with HTLV-1-associated myelopathy (HAM/TSP). The chain combines TRBV5-1 with TRBJ2-2; D possibly corresponds to TRBD2 (6 bases). The sequenced material came from PBMCs. The CDR3 coding sequence is TGCGCCAGCAGCACGGGAGAACGGGTCACCGGGGAGCTGTTTTTT. Encoded protein: CASSTGERVTGELFF.